This T cell receptor beta chain emerged from a study of response to subunit inactivated influenza vaccine. There are 17 residues in the CDR3. CDR1 is MNHEY and CDR2 is SVGAGI in the germline V gene. Trimming cost V 0 bases and J 6 bases, with 19 bases left between them. TCRdb reprocessed the RT-PCR reads via MiXCR and lists one record per CDR3 protein. The table lists almost 600,000 distinct CDR3 sequences, 11% to 15% of them singletons, with around 10% in the top ten. The TCR was taken from a man in his fifties or sixties who received an inactivated influenza vaccine. The sample here was PBMCs from blood, taken about 12 days after vaccination. V is TRBV6-5 and J is TRBJ2-3; TRBD2 is a possible D gene (5 bases). Written as DNA, the CDR3 is TGTGCCAGCAGTTACTCGAGGCGGGCACGGACCTACGATACGCAGTATTTT. As protein: CASSYSRRARTYDTQYF.